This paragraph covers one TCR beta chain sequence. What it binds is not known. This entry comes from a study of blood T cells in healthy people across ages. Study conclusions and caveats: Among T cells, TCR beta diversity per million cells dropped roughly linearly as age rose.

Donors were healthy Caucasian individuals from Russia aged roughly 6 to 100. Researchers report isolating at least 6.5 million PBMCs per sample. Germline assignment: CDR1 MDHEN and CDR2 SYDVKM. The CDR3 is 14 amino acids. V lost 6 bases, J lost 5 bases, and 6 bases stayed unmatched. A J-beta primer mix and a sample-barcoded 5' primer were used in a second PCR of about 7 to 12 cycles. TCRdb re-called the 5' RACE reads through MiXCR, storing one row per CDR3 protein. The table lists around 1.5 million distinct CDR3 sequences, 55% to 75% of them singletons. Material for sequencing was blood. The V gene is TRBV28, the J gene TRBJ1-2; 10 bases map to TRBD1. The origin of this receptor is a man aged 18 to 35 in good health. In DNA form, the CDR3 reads TGTGCCAGCAGCCCTGGGACAGGGGCTTATGGCTACACCTTC. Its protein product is CASSPGTGAYGYTF.